This entry lists 15 T cell receptor beta chains sequenced from one sample in a study of blood T cells in healthy people across ages. Alongside a J-beta primer mix, a sample-barcoded 5' primer served in a second PCR lasting about 6 to 11 cycles. MiXCR was run by TCRdb on the 5' RACE reads, yielding one entry per CDR3 protein. The table lists some 640,000 distinct CDR3 sequences, around 31% of them singletons. Sequencing was done on a sample of blood. Every receptor here comes from a woman aged 80 or over in good health.

V is TRBV12-3 or TRBV12-4 and J is TRBJ1-6; D is ambiguous. Trimming took off 6 bases at V and 6 bases at J, with 9 bases between the two ends. This CDR3 is 13 amino acids long. CDR3 residues: CASSQKSNSPLHF. CDR3 DNA sequence: TGTGCCAGCAGCCAGAAATCTAATTCACCCCTCCACTTT.

This clonotype was observed at least ten times. V is TRBV6-1 and J is TRBJ2-5; 7 positions agree with TRBD2. The V gene end was trimmed by 3 bases and the J gene end by 5 bases; junction bases not matched to a gene: 9. The CDR3 has 15 amino acids. Germline V gene lookup returns CDR1 MNHNS and CDR2 SASEGT. The CDR3 reads CASSDLNSGGETQYF. The DNA of the CDR3 is TGTGCCAGCAGTGACCTAAATTCCGGGGGGGAGACCCAGTACTTC.

This clonotype was found many times. This sequence joins TRBV3-1 and TRBJ2-5; unclear D gene. The CDR3 is 12 amino acids. With 5 bases removed from V and 5 bases from J, the gap between germline ends came to 9 bases. Per the germline V gene, CDR1 is LGHDT and CDR2 is YNNKEL (reference sequence). The CDR3 region has the DNA TGTGCCAGCAGCACTCGAAGGGAGACCCAGTACTTC. Translated, it gives CASSTRRETQYF.

This clonotype appeared a few times. The chain recombines TRBV4-1 with TRBJ2-2, with 8 positions matching TRBD2. The CDR3 is 17 amino acids. CDR1 and CDR2 from the germline V gene are MGHRA and YSYEKL. V dropped 0 bases and J dropped 4; count of bases not matched to a gene: 7. Here the CDR3 reads CASSQDRGLDITGELFF. CDR3 nucleotide sequence: TGCGCCAGCAGCCAAGATCGGGGACTAGATATCACCGGGGAGCTGTTTTTT.

This clonotype came up a few times. Written as DNA, the CDR3 is TGTGCCAGCAGCAAGACAGGGGCCGGTGAAAAACTGTTTTTT. It specifies CASSKTGAGEKLFF. This rearrangement joins TRBV11-2 to TRBJ1-4; 8 bases fit TRBD1. J gave up 7 bases and V 5 bases, and 6 bases lay outside the gene matches. The CDR3 consists of 14 residues. The germline V gene encodes CDR1 SGHAT and CDR2 FQNNGV.

A note on this clonotype: This may come from a read error, since a much larger clone is one base off. The V call is TRBV24-1, the J call TRBJ2-1; D assignment may be TRBD1 or TRBD2 (6 bases each). Germline CDR1 is KGHDR and CDR2 is SFDVKD. V dropped 3 bases and J dropped 7 bases, with 21 bases sitting between them. The CDR3 sequence is 17 residues long. The chain's CDR3 is CATSDALNGGLLNEQFF. The CDR3 DNA sequence: TGTGCCACCAGTGATGCCTTGAACGGGGGCCTCCTGAATGAGCAGTTCTTC.

This clonotype has a count of ten or more. The chain joins TRBV4-1 to TRBJ2-7; D unresolved. There are 18 residues in the CDR3. Per germline, CDR1 MGHRA and CDR2 YSYEKL. V was shortened by 0 bases and J by 3 bases, with 21 bases between the two germline ends. The CDR3 reads CASSQETSGRLVVYEQYF. Written as DNA, the CDR3 is TGCGCCAGCAGCCAAGAGACCTCCGGGCGTTTGGTCGTCTACGAGCAGTACTTC.

This clonotype was counted between two and nine times. The chain employs TRBV13 and TRBJ1-1; the D is unclear. The CDR3 runs 12 residues. Germline lookup yields CDR1 PRHDT and CDR2 FYEKMQ (reference sequence). Trimming shortened V by 5 bases and J by 0 bases, and 4 bases separated the two germline ends. CDR3 residues: CASSKMNTEAFF. The CDR3 bases are TGTGCCAGCAGCAAAATGAACACTGAAGCTTTCTTT.

V usage is TRBV5-1 and J usage is TRBJ2-3, with D uncertain. This CDR3 region has 16 residues. V was cut by 3 bases and J by 2 bases, with 16 bases left in between. Germline CDR1 reads SGHRS; CDR2 reads YFSETQ. The CDR3 sequence is CASSSGVLFSTDTQYF. The CDR3, as DNA: TGCGCCAGCAGCTCAGGAGTTTTGTTTTCCACAGATACGCAGTATTTT.

This clonotype was picked up many times. J is TRBJ2-1 and V is TRBV27, with D possibly TRBD2 on 5 matching bases. CDR1 and CDR2 (germline): MNHEY, SMNVEV (reference sequence). The ends were cut back, 6 bases at V and 2 bases at J, with 5 bases in the middle. CDR3 length: 12 amino acids. The CDR3 protein is CASSGAYNEQFF. The DNA for the CDR3 is TGTGCCAGCAGCGGGGCCTACAATGAGCAGTTCTTC.

This clonotype was seen a handful of times. The V and J genes are TRBV12-3 or TRBV12-4 and TRBJ2-1; 9 positions match TRBD2. Trimming removed 7 bases from V and 8 bases from J; junction bases left unmatched: 12. CDR3 length: 15 amino acids. The CDR3 DNA reads TGTGCCAGCACCTGGGGCGGGGGGGCCCGCGATGAGCAGTTCTTC. Translated: CASTWGGGARDEQFF.

Comment on this clonotype: This may come from a read error, since a much larger clone is one base off. The V and J genes are TRBV5-8 and TRBJ2-1; possible D gene TRBD1, 8 bases. The CDR3 totals 13 residues. Per germline, CDR1 SGHTS and CDR2 YDEGEE. The CDR3 nucleotides read TGTGCCGGCAGCTTACAGGGGGGGGATGAGCAGTTCTTC. Its protein is CAGSLQGGDEQFF.

The chain employs TRBV7-2 and TRBJ2-1, with D hard to call. This CDR3 comprises 15 residues. Germline CDR1 and CDR2: SGHTA and FQGNSA. The germline V and J ends were trimmed by 1 base and 7 bases, with 14 bases remaining between them. DNA for the CDR3: TGTGCCAGCAGCTTAGAAGCTAGTCGGCATAATGAGCAGTTCTTC. As protein: CASSLEASRHNEQFF.

The V call is TRBV5-6, the J call TRBJ2-7, with D possibly matching TRBD1 (6 bases). The CDR3 totals 13 residues. With 9 bases removed from V and 1 base from J, the gap between germline ends came to 14 bases. Germline lookup yields CDR1 SGHDT and CDR2 YYEEEE. CDR3 loop: CANSHQGSYEQYF. CDR3 bases: TGTGCCAATAGCCACCAGGGGTCCTACGAGCAGTACTTC. Combining the CDR3 with reference TRBV5-6 and TRBJ2-7 gives the whole variable domain DAGVTQSPTHLIKTRGQQVTLRCSPKSGHDTVSWYQQALGQGPQFIFQYYEEEERQRGNFPDRFSGHQFPNYSSELNVNALLLGDSALYLCANSHQGSYEQYFGPGTRLTVT.

This clonotype occurred many times. The chain recombines TRBV3-1 with TRBJ2-5, with TRBD2 matching over 10 bases. Germline loops: CDR1 LGHDT, CDR2 YNNKEL (reference sequence). This CDR3 is built from 17 residues. V was clipped by 4 bases and J by 1 base; unmatched bases: 9. The CDR3 sequence is CASSLVFTSGAQETQYF. CDR3 nucleotides: TGTGCCAGCAGCCTCGTGTTCACTAGCGGGGCCCAAGAGACCCAGTACTTC.